This T cell receptor beta chain was recovered during a study of human T cells and chemical hapten exposure (dated by TCRdb to the early 2020s). Background on the whole study: For sensitization, 2% DPC in acetone was applied to a 2 cm by 2 cm area of upper inner arm skin. In alopecia patients, the study followed how the peripheral blood TCR repertoire changed in vivo over primary and secondary sensitization to diphenylcyclopropenone (DPC), a hapten. Blood was sampled from patients pre-sensitization (week 0) and at 2, 6 and about 24 weeks after DPC sensitization. Throughout the approximately 25-week study period, patients were also given weekly therapeutic DPC doses on the scalp. The libraries were sequenced as a pool, and the TCR yield per sample differed mostly because of small variations in library volumes within the pool. Alopecia areata with under or over 50% scalp involvement, alopecia totalis and alopecia universalis were represented in the patient cohort, which was mostly female. Roughly 30 alopecia patients provided blood for TCR sequencing at one to four time points (pre-sensitization, 2, 6 and 24 weeks). Patch tests used Finn chambers with 0.01% DPC on the upper back, scored after 6 days by International Contact Dermatitis Research Group standards. What the research found in general, with its limitations: After repeated subsampling, changes were observed in the strength of the expansion versus patch-test correlation and in the threshold at which the correlation became significant. No change with DPC sensitization was found in the number of TCRs above 1 in 1000 frequency, and no evidence of global repertoire structure alterations was found. Patch test score correlated positively with the number of PT1 expanded TCRs, reaching significance at thresholds 8, 16 and 32 but not at 4. Because all patients had alopecia, a presumed autoimmune disease, the immune response of the patients might differ from that of healthy individuals. Expanded TCRs formed significantly more large CDR3 similarity clusters than pre-sensitization or healthy control sets, consistent with antigen-driven responses.

Per the publication, the time point label means: patch test 1, 2 weeks after DPC sensitization. The treatment or condition label, as the study defines it: therapeutic diphenylcyclopropenone sensitization with weekly scalp DPC. Blood at each patch-test visit was drawn before the patch test was applied. Patients were considered eligible if aged 18 to 70, diagnosed with alopecia and deemed suitable for DPC therapy, and patients were excluded if pregnant. Unfractionated whole blood was collected in Tempus Blood RNA tubes, and total RNA was extracted from that blood. Including the terminal cysteine and phenylalanine, the CDR3 comprises 15 residues. This entry keeps only the CDR3 DNA: 45 bases, framed from base 1. CDR1 MNHNY and CDR2 SVGAGI were looked up in the germline V gene (reference sequence). V loses 7 bases at its end and J loses 0 bases; junction bases beyond the gene matches: 6. There are many counts of this clonotype. Its antigen is currently not known. There are no base qualities to consult, and no much larger clone falls within one base.

The library was generated by RACE. For sequencing, a NextSeq 500 was employed. During library preparation, unique molecular identifiers were attached to individual cDNA molecules so that TCRs could be counted quantitatively and reproducibly. From each blood RNA sample, both TCR alpha and TCR beta chains were sequenced. Per the authors' processing: A median of about 87,000 TCRs per sample was observed, with a range of roughly 20,000 to 750,000. The Decombinator software suite was used to annotate the V, J and CDR3 of the TCR reads. For the PS versus PT1 abundance plots, all samples were subsampled to the same number of TCRs (28,000). TCRs were defined as expanded if absent before sensitization and observed at least eight times at the 2-week time point. Clones were called with MiXCR by TCRdb after fastp trimmed the public reads at Q25, and only in-frame beta chains were retained. Each entry merges the rows of one CDR3 protein and shows their most common DNA and genes. Clone size and V and J calls follow TCRdb, not the original study. The sample table contains around 69,000 distinct CDR3 sequences; only one count was recorded for around 9.5% of them. More than 2.5% of the sample is held by the ten biggest clonotypes.

Sequenced here: whole blood, sampled in connection with sensitization to the hapten diphenylcyclopropenone (DPC). The chain is made from TRBV6-6 and TRBJ1-5; 7 of the junction bases match TRBD1. The TCR originated in a woman between 40 and 50 years old with alopecia areata. Some clones in this sample may be carry-over from other donors' samples. The nucleotide sequence reads as follows: TGTGCCAGCATTGGGACAGAGGGTAGCAATCAGCCCCAGCATTTT. Its translation is CASIGTEGSNQPQHF.